The sequence of this T cell receptor (beta chain) was determined in a study of T cells in Graves' hyperthyroidism and ophthalmopathy. CDR1 LGHNA and CDR2 YNFKEQ come from the germline V gene. Trimming removed 6 bases at V and 10 bases at J, with 16 bases between. The CDR3 is 13 amino acids. Remarks on this clonotype: Its specificity is not known.

The study left out patients who had uncontrolled infection, other autoimmune disease, pregnancy or lactation. Findings and caveats of the study: Among clonotypes expanded in thyroid above 0.001, most were also found in blood.

RNA transcripts were the template for amplifying TCR beta CDR3 regions. With the HTBI primer set, the TCR CDR3 went through a first round of RT-PCR. Each CDR3 protein gets one entry after TCRdb re-called the multiplex PCR reads with MiXCR. The sample lists roughly 500,000 distinct CDR3 sequences, approximately 49% occurring once. The chain is built from TRBV4-2 and TRBJ1-5; possible D gene TRBD1, 5 bases. Material for sequencing was peripheral blood or thyroid tissue (not recorded which). This clonotype was obtained from an adult woman with Graves' disease, either hyperthyroidism or ophthalmopathy (not recorded which). As DNA, the CDR3 is TGTGCCAGCAGTAACCCCGGGACGGATCCCCAGCATTTT. This encodes CASSNPGTDPQHF.